The 8 T cell receptor beta chains given below trace back to one sample, sequenced in a study of human T cells and chemical hapten exposure. One entry per CDR3 protein, called by TCRdb with MiXCR from the RACE reads. The table has about 69,000 distinct CDR3 sequences, approximately 10% seen once; the top ten hold around 6.8%. The time point is: patch test 2, 6 weeks after DPC sensitization. The treatment: therapeutic diphenylcyclopropenone sensitization with weekly scalp DPC. The material was whole blood, obtained in connection with sensitization to the hapten diphenylcyclopropenone (DPC). These receptors were collected from a woman aged 45-65 years with alopecia areata. Some clones in this sample may be carry-over from other donors' samples.

This clonotype was observed many times. The chain carries TRBV7-9 and TRBJ2-3, with 8 nucleotides matching TRBD2. Germline-derived CDR1 and CDR2 are SEHNR and FQNEAQ (reference sequence). The CDR3 length is 15 residues. V was clipped by 7 bases and J by 5 bases; unmatched bases: 11. The CDR3 is CASNRRSGSGDTQYF. CDR3 nucleotides: TGTGCCAGCAACCGCCGAAGCGGGAGTGGAGATACGCAGTATTTT.

This clonotype has ten or more counts. The rearrangement uses TRBV25-1 and TRBJ2-7; weak D call: TRBD2 (5 bases). Trimming took 4 bases from V and 4 from J, leaving 17 bases between them. Germline V lookup: CDR1 MGHDK, CDR2 SYGVNS. There are 15 residues in the CDR3. CDR3 bases: TGTGCCAGCAGTGGCTCGGGATTTGCCGCGTACGAGCAGTACTTC. Translating it yields CASSGSGFAAYEQYF.

This clonotype has a count of ten or more. The CDR3 region is CSASPPVWHTEAFF. The CDR3 region has the DNA TGCAGTGCTAGTCCCCCGGTCTGGCACACTGAAGCTTTCTTT. V usage is TRBV20-1 and J usage is TRBJ1-1; D is unresolved. The V and J ends lost 3 bases and 3 bases respectively, with 14 bases between them. CDR3 length: 14 amino acids. CDR1 is DFQATT and CDR2 is SNEGSKA in the germline V gene (reference sequence).

This clonotype was counted ten times or more. The rearrangement uses TRBV24-1 and TRBJ2-2; the match to TRBD1 covers 11 bases. The CDR3 has 18 amino acids. Trimming at V came to 6 bases and at J to 1 base, leaving 9 bases not matched to a gene. Germline V CDR1 and CDR2: KGHDR, SFDVKD. Here the CDR3 DNA reads TGTGCCACCAGTCCCCGGACAGGGGGCCTTTTGAACACCGGGGAGCTGTTTTTT. It yields the protein CATSPRTGGLLNTGELFF.

In its sample, this clonotype was seen many times. V is TRBV6-4 and J is TRBJ1-2, with a possible D match to TRBD1 (6 bases). Trimming removed 0 bases from V and 0 bases from J, with 11 bases in between. The CDR3 runs 16 residues. CDR1 MRHNA and CDR2 SNTAGT come from the germline V gene. CDR3 bases: TGTGCCAGCAGTGACTCTGGAGCAGGGGCTAACTATGGCTACACCTTC. It specifies CASSDSGAGANYGYTF.

At least ten counts were recorded for this clonotype. This chain connects TRBV5-5 to TRBJ1-1; a weak D match, TRBD1 (6 bases). Trimming stripped 2 bases from V and 7 bases from J, with 9 bases between. Germline lookup yields CDR1 SGHKS and CDR2 YYEKEE (reference sequence). CDR3 length equals 12 residues. CDR3 sequence: CASSFGQNEAFF. The CDR3 nucleotides are TGTGCCAGCAGCTTCGGACAGAATGAAGCTTTCTTT.

There are many counts of this clonotype. CDR3 protein: CASSPGTSGWSSYEQYF. The CDR3 DNA reads TGTGCCAGCAGTCCCGGGACTAGCGGCTGGAGCTCCTACGAGCAGTACTTC. The chain combines TRBV6-2 or TRBV6-3 with TRBJ2-7, with 11 bases matching TRBD2. CDR1 MNHEY and CDR2 SVGEGT come from the germline V gene. With 5 bases clipped from V and 0 bases from J, the junction kept 9 bases outside the gene matches. This CDR3 is built from 17 residues.

This chain connects TRBV2 to TRBJ2-1, with D possibly TRBD1 on 6 matching bases. Trimming took 4 bases from V and 7 from J, leaving 14 bases between them. This CDR3 is built from 14 residues. Germline-derived CDR1 and CDR2 are SNHLY and FYNNEI. The CDR3 is CASSGFRGGNEQFF. The DNA of the CDR3 is TGTGCCAGCAGTGGCTTCAGGGGCGGAAATGAGCAGTTCTTC.